What follows describes a single TCR beta chain. Antigen: not known. The sample is drawn from a study of cytomegalovirus exposure and HLA in healthy donors. Use of 60 Vbeta and 13 Jbeta primers characterized the PCR. Produced via immunoSEQ multiplex PCR; TCRdb's table is partial and in-frame only. The sample holds approximately 110,000 clones. CDR3 length: 17 amino acids. With 5 bases clipped from V and 1 base from J, the junction kept 9 bases outside the gene matches. Germline CDR1 is SEHNR and CDR2 is FQNEAQ (reference sequence). General study points: Three CMV-associated chains were confirmed in vitro to be specific for CMV antigens.

The V and J genes are TRBV7-9 and TRBJ2-5; 11 bases match TRBD2. Input material: PBMCs. The TCR originated in a man in his forties or fifties in good health and CMV-seronegative. CDR3 protein: CASSLGGTSGVQETQYF. The DNA of the CDR3 is TGTGCCAGCAGCCTAGGGGGGACTAGCGGAGTCCAAGAGACCCAGTACTTC.